The table lists the clone carrying this TCR beta chain with a count of one. Its antigen is still unknown. Profiling relied on immunoSEQ multiplex PCR, and the TCRdb table lists in-frame clones only, not all of them. The sample has 30,000 to 35,000 clones; approximately 86% are singletons. The data are from a study of T cell responses to AZD1222 COVID-19 vaccine. Overall study results and limits: The repertoires were collected only after the peak T cell response. Variant regions that are unmutated are reportedly the target of nearly half of spike-specific TCRs. The donor cohort was predominantly white British with a female majority, and clonal diversity may have been underestimated.

With V trimmed by 5 bases and J by 5 bases, 9 bases remained unmatched. The CDR3 spans 15 residues. Germline loops: CDR1 MNHEY, CDR2 SVGAGI. The sequences come from peripheral blood, collected on day 0 of AZD1222 vaccination. The TCR comes from an adult in good health. J is TRBJ1-2 and V is TRBV6-5, with TRBD1 matching 9 bases. CDR3 coding DNA: TGTGCCAGCAGTCAACCCGGGACAGGGAGTTATGGCTACACCTTC. Its protein is CASSQPGTGSYGYTF.